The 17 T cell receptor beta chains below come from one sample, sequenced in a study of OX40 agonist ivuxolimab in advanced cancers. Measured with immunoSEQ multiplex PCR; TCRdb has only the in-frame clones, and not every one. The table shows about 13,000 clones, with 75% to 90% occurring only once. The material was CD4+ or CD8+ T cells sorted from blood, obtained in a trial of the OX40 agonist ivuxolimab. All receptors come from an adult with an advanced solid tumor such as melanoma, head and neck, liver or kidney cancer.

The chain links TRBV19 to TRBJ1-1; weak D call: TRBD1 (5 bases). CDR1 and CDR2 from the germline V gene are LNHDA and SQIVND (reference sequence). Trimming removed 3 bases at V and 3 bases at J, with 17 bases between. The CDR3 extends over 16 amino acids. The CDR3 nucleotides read TGTGCCAGTAGTATTGGGACGGCCCCTGGGGACACTGAAGCTTTCTTT. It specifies CASSIGTAPGDTEAFF. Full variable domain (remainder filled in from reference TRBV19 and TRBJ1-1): DGGITQSPKYLFRKEGQNVTLSCEQNLNHDAMYWYRQDPGQGLRLIYYSQIVNDFQKGDIAEGYSVSREKKESFPLTVTSAQKNPTAFYLCASSIGTAPGDTEAFFGQGTRLTVV.

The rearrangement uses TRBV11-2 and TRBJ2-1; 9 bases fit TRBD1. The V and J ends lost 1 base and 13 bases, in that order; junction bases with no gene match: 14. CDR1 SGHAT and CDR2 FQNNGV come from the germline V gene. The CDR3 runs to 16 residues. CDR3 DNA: TGTGCCAGCAGCTTAGTACGGGACAGGGCATTGGAAAACCAGTTCTTC. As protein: CASSLVRDRALENQFF.

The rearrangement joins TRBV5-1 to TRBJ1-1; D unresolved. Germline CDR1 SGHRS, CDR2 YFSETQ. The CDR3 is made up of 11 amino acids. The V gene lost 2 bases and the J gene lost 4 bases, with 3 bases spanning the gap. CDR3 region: CASSFGTEAFF. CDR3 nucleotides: TGCGCCAGCAGCTTTGGCACTGAAGCTTTCTTT.

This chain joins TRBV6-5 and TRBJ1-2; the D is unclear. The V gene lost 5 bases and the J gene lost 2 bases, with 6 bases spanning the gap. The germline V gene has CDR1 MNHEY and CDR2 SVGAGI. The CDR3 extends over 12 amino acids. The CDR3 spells CASSPTNYGYTF. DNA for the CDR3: TGTGCCAGCAGTCCCACCAACTATGGCTACACCTTC.

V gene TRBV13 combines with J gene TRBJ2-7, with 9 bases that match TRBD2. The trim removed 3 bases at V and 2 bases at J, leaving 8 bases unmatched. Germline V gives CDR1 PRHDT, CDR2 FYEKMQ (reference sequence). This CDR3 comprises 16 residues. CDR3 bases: TGTGCCAGCAGCTTCGGCCAGCGGGGGGTGGCCTACGAGCAGTACTTC. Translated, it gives CASSFGQRGVAYEQYF.

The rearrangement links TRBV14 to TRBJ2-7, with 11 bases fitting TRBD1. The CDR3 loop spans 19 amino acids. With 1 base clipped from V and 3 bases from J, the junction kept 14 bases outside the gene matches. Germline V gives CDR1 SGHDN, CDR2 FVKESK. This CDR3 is CASSQVSPGRGQGVYEQYF. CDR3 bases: TGTGCCAGCAGCCAAGTAAGTCCAGGGAGGGGACAGGGGGTCTACGAGCAGTACTTC.

For the CDR3, the DNA is TGTGCCAGCACCCCGCAGGGACTAGCGGGCGCAGATACGCAGTATTTT. It codes for CASTPQGLAGADTQYF. The gene calls are TRBV9 and TRBJ2-3; TRBD2 matches at 12 bases. The CDR3 has 16 amino acids. Germline V CDR1 and CDR2: SGDLS, YYNGEE. Trimming cost V 6 bases and J 4 bases; bases outside gene matches: 9.

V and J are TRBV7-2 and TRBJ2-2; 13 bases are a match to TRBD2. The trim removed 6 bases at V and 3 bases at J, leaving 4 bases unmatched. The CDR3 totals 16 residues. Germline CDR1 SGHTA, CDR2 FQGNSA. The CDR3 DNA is TGTGCCAGCAGTCCGGGACTAGCGGGGTACACCGGGGAGCTGTTTTTT. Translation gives CASSPGLAGYTGELFF.

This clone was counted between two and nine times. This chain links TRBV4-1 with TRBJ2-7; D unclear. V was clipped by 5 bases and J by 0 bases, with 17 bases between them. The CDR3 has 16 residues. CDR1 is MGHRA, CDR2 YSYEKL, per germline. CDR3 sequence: CASSARIDALSYEQYF. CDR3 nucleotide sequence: TGCGCCAGCAGCGCGAGAATAGACGCCCTCTCCTACGAGCAGTACTTC.

The CDR3 here is CASSSDEGELNYGYTF. For the CDR3, the DNA is TGTGCCAGCAGCTCAGATGAAGGGGAGTTGAACTATGGCTACACCTTC. This chain joins TRBV7-9 and TRBJ1-2; weak D call: TRBD1 (5 bases). From germline, CDR1 is SEHNR and CDR2 FQNEAQ (reference sequence). CDR3 size: 16 residues. Trimming took off 4 bases at V and 2 bases at J, with 17 bases between the two ends.

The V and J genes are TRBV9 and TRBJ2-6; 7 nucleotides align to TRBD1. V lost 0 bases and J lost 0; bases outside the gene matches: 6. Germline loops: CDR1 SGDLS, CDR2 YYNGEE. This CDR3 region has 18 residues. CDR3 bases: TGTGCCAGCAGCGTAGAGGACAGGCTAAGCTCTGGGGCCAACGTCCTGACTTTC. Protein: CASSVEDRLSSGANVLTF.

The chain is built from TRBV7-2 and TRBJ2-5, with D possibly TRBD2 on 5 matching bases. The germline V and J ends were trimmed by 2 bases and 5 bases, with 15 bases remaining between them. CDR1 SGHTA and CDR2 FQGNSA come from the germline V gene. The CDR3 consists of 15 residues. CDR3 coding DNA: TGTGCCAGCAGCTTAACCCCAGCAAGCGGTGAGACCCAGTACTTC. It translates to CASSLTPASGETQYF. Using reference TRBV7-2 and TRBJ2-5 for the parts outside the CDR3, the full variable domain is GAGVSQSPSNKVTEKGKDVELRCDPISGHTALYWYRQSLGQGLEFLIYFQGNSAPDKSGLPSDRFSAERTGGSVSTLTIQRTQQEDSAVYLCASSLTPASGETQYFGPGTRLLVL.

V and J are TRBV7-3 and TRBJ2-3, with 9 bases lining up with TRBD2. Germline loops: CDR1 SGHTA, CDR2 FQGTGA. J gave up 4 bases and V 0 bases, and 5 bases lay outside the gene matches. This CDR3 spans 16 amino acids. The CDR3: CASSLTPSGESDTQYF. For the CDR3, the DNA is TGTGCCAGCAGCTTAACTCCTAGCGGGGAATCAGATACGCAGTATTTT.

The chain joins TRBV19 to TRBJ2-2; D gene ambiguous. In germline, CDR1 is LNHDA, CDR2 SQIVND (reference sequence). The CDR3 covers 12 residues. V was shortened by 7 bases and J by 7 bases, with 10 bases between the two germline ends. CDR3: CASTSWGGELFF. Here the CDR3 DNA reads TGTGCCAGTACCTCTTGGGGCGGGGAGCTGTTTTTT.

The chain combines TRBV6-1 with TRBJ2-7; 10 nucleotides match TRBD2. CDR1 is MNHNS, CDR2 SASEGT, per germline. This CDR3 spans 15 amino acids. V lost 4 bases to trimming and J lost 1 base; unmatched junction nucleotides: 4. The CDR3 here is CASSGLAGASYEQYF. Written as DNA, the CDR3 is TGTGCCAGCAGTGGCCTAGCGGGGGCTTCCTACGAGCAGTACTTC.

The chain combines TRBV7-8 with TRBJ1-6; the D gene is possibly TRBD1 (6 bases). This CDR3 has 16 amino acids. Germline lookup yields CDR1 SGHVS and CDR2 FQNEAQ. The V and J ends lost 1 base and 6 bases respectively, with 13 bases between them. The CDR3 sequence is CASSLVATGPNSPLHF. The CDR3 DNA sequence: TGTGCCAGCAGCTTAGTTGCGACAGGTCCTAATTCACCCCTCCACTTT. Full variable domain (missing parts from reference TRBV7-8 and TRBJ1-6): GAGVSQSPRYKVAKRGQDVALRCDPISGHVSLFWYQQALGQGPEFLTYFQNEAQLDKSGLPSDRFFAERPEGSVSTLKIQRTQQEDSAVYLCASSLVATGPNSPLHFGNGTRLTVT.

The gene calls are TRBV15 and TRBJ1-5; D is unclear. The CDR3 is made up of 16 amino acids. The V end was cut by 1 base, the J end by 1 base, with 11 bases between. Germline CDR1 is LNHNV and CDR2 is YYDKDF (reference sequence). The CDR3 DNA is TGTGCCACCAGCAGAGTAGGCAGTTCCAGCAATCAGCCCCAGCATTTT. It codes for CATSRVGSSSNQPQHF.